This T cell receptor beta chain was found in a study of CD8+ T cells in alopecia areata. Extracted from the samples, RNA was reverse transcribed into cDNA to serve as the sequencing template. Data came from immunoSEQ multiplex PCR; TCRdb stores just in-frame clones and leaves some out. The top ten hold more than 0.4% of the sample, which has about 200,000 clones, about three fifths seen once. The clonotype comes from a human donor with alopecia areata. This specimen was CD4+ T cells sorted from blood, taken at week 0.

This CDR3 is CAWTPDRGGMNTEAFF. CDR3 DNA sequence: TGTGCCTGGACTCCGGACAGGGGGGGAATGAACACTGAAGCTTTCTTT. The V and J genes are TRBV30 and TRBJ1-1; TRBD1 agrees at 10 bases. The CDR3 spans 16 residues. Germline-derived CDR1 and CDR2 are GTSNPN and SVGIG (reference sequence). After removal of 4 bases from V and 0 bases from J, the junction contained 8 bases not matched to a gene.